The 14 T cell receptor beta chains listed next were all sequenced from one sample in a study of a mutant IDH1 vaccine in newly diagnosed glioma. As for time point: week 11, during vaccination. A 20-mer mutant IDH1 peptide at 300 ug was injected subcutaneously with topical imiquimod. These receptors are not linked to any known antigen. Libraries were prepared by immunoSEQ multiplex PCR; TCRdb keeps only in-frame clonotypes and omits some of them. The data hold 120,000 or so clones, with about 80% observed a single time. The input for sequencing was PBMCs, taken from a glioma patient whose treatment included an IDH1 peptide vaccine. These receptors originate from a man aged 40-49 years with glioma.

This chain links TRBV2 with TRBJ2-5; the match to TRBD2 covers 7 bases. Germline V CDR1 and CDR2: SNHLY, FYNNEI. Unmatched junction bases numbered 5, after V lost 3 bases and J lost 1 base. The CDR3 totals 15 residues. CDR3 sequence: CASSDPSGAQETQYF. Written as DNA, the CDR3 is TGTGCCAGCAGTGATCCTAGCGGAGCCCAAGAGACCCAGTACTTC.

This clone has only one observation. The chain links TRBV4-3 to TRBJ1-2; D unresolved. Germline V CDR1 and CDR2: LGHNA, YSLEER. CDR3 length: 16 amino acids. V was shortened by 0 bases and J by 5 bases, with 16 bases between the two germline ends. CDR3 sequence reads: CASSQDRGVGWYGYTF. In DNA, the CDR3 is TGCGCCAGCAGCCAAGATCGAGGTGTGGGGTGGTATGGCTACACCTTC.

The rearrangement uses TRBV4-3 and TRBJ2-7, with D possibly matching TRBD1 (6 bases). The V gene lost 3 bases and the J gene lost 7 bases, with 16 bases spanning the gap. The CDR3 runs to 14 residues. CDR1 LGHNA and CDR2 YSLEER come from the germline V gene. The CDR3 loop reads CASSHALTGWEQYF. CDR3 sequence (DNA): TGCGCCAGCAGCCATGCCCTCACAGGGTGGGAGCAGTACTTC.

The rearrangement uses TRBV25-1 and TRBJ2-5; 8 bases align to TRBD2. The CDR3 extends over 17 amino acids. V trimming: 0 bases; J trimming: 2 bases; junction bases outside the gene matches: 8. CDR1 and CDR2 (germline): MGHDK, SYGVNS. The chain's CDR3 is CASSEYRLGLGQETQYF. CDR3 sequence (DNA): TGTGCCAGCAGTGAATACCGACTGGGACTAGGGCAAGAGACCCAGTACTTC. Full variable domain (remainder filled in from reference TRBV25-1 and TRBJ2-5): EADIYQTPRYLVIGTGKKITLECSQTMGHDKMYWYQQDPGMELHLIHYSYGVNSTEKGDLSSESTVSRIRTEHFPLTLESARPSHTSQYLCASSEYRLGLGQETQYFGPGTRLLVL.

V gene TRBV6-5 combines with J gene TRBJ1-5, with 8 positions matching TRBD1. Germline CDR1 and CDR2: MNHEY and SVGAGI. Germline trimming cut 7 bases from V and 6 bases from J; bases unmatched to any gene: 11. This CDR3 comprises 15 residues. DNA for the CDR3: TGTGCCAGCACCCAGTCAGGGGGCGCGGGTCAGCCCCAGCATTTT. Residues: CASTQSGGAGQPQHF.

The chain recombines TRBV29-1 with TRBJ2-2; TRBD2 agrees at 8 bases. The CDR3 extends over 15 amino acids. Germline V gene sequence: CDR1 SQVTM, CDR2 ANQGSEA. The J segment lost 2 bases and the V segment lost 4 bases, leaving 6 bases of the junction unmatched. The CDR3 sequence is CSVGSSGPNTGELFF. CDR3 sequence (DNA): TGCAGCGTTGGCTCTAGCGGGCCAAACACCGGGGAGCTGTTTTTT.

V usage is TRBV6-1 and J usage is TRBJ2-2; D is perhaps TRBD1 (7 bases). This CDR3 is built from 16 residues. The V end lost 3 bases, the J end lost 5 bases, and 16 bases lay between the germline ends. CDR1 is MNHNS and CDR2 is SASEGT in the germline V gene. CDR3 in DNA: TGTGCCAGCAGTGAGGAGGGGGCAATAAGGACCGGGGAGCTGTTTTTT. Amino acid sequence: CASSEEGAIRTGELFF.

The chain couples TRBV19 to TRBJ2-3; D not resolved. V lost 2 bases, J lost 4 bases, and 16 bases lay in between. Germline assignment: CDR1 LNHDA and CDR2 SQIVND (reference sequence). This CDR3 has 16 residues. Written as DNA, the CDR3 is TGTGCCAGTAGTATACGGGCCACAAACCAGCCAGATACGCAGTATTTT. This translates into CASSIRATNQPDTQYF.

Of note for this clone: At one end the junction does not follow the germline gene, possibly because of a read error. This chain connects TRBV7-9 to TRBJ2-7; TRBD1 agrees at 7 bases. CDR1 and CDR2 (germline): SEHNR, FQNEAQ (reference sequence). The CDR3 spans 16 residues. In nucleotides, the CDR3 is TGTGCCAGCAGCTCCAATACCCAAACGACAGGGATTTTGCTCCACTTC. Residues: CASSSNTQTTGILLHF.

This clone was picked up many times. The rearrangement uses TRBV11-2 and TRBJ1-1; D gene unclear. The germline gives CDR1 SGHAT, CDR2 FQNNGV. Trimming removed 1 base at V and 5 bases at J, with 14 bases between. This CDR3 spans 15 amino acids. The chain's CDR3 is CASSLAQRGGTEAFF. For the CDR3, the DNA is TGTGCCAGCAGCTTAGCCCAGCGGGGAGGGACTGAAGCTTTCTTT.

This chain uses TRBV30 with TRBJ1-2; 9 bases are shared with TRBD1. This CDR3 is 15 amino acids long. The junction had 7 bases not matched to a gene; V was cut back by 3 bases and J by 2 bases. Germline V lookup: CDR1 GTSNPN, CDR2 SVGIG (reference sequence). The CDR3, as DNA: TGTGCCTGGAGGCGGGACAGGGCTGTAAACTATGGCTACACCTTC. It translates to CAWRRDRAVNYGYTF.

The J gene is TRBJ2-3, the V gene TRBV7-8, with no clear D. V was pared by 0 bases and J by 0 bases, with 7 bases between. The germline V gene encodes CDR1 SGHVS and CDR2 FQNEAQ. The CDR3 is made up of 15 amino acids. The CDR3 DNA is TGTGCCAGCAGCTTAGCTGGGGTTAGCACAGATACGCAGTATTTT. Translation gives CASSLAGVSTDTQYF.

The chain recombines TRBV6-5 with TRBJ2-7; TRBD1 is a possible D gene (5 bases). The V end lost 0 bases, the J end lost 6 bases, and 12 bases lay between the germline ends. Germline V CDR1 and CDR2: MNHEY, SVGAGI. This CDR3 has 14 residues. The CDR3 region has the DNA TGTGCCAGCAGTTACTCGACTTCTAGGGGCGAGCAGTACTTC. As protein: CASSYSTSRGEQYF.

The V gene is TRBV10-3, the J gene TRBJ2-2, with D perhaps matching TRBD1 (5 bases). Germline CDR1 is ENHRY and CDR2 is SYGVKD. The CDR3 contains 13 residues. The V end was cut by 10 bases, the J end by 6 bases, with 15 bases between. The CDR3 spells CATRDLGAGELFF. CDR3 coding DNA: TGTGCCACCCGAGACCTAGGGGCCGGGGAGCTGTTTTTT.